This T cell receptor beta chain was identified during a study of blood T cell repertoires in COVID-19. For the study at large: Some COVID-19 samples were acute and others convalescent; all came from the United States, Italy and Spain. PBMCs, B-cell-depleted T cells, or T cells provided the cDNA or gDNA that made up the material.

The CDR3 extends over 14 amino acids. The V end lost 6 bases, the J end lost 7 bases, and 16 bases lay between the germline ends. Per the germline V gene, CDR1 is MNHEY and CDR2 is SVGEGT. In the source study's methods: Reference gene primer amplification yielded estimated nucleated cell counts. The protocol was immunoSEQ multiplex PCR, while the TCRdb copy is restricted to in-frame clones and leaves out a portion. The DNA gave D and trimming, while V, J and clone size come from that table. Counted here are some 200,000 clones, 88% occurring once; the ten biggest clones make up approximately 1.7%. Sequencing was performed on peripheral blood. This TCR was sampled from a man between 70 and 80 years old with acute or convalescent COVID-19. The chain combines TRBV6-2 or TRBV6-3 with TRBJ1-3; D is unclear. CDR3 coding DNA: TGTGCCAGCAGGTACGAAGTTGCCGGGAACACCATATATTTT. This sequence encodes CASRYEVAGNTIYF.